This T cell receptor (beta chain) was captured in a study of blood T cells in healthy people across ages. This clonotype was detected only a few times. V was shortened by 6 bases and J by 0 bases, with 16 bases between the two germline ends. This CDR3 has 15 residues. Germline V gene sequence: CDR1 GTSNPN, CDR2 SVGIG (reference sequence). Alongside a J-beta primer mix, a sample-barcoded 5' primer served in a second PCR lasting about 7 to 11 cycles. Each cDNA molecule carried a tag from a template-switch adaptor that contained 12 random nucleotides. Each CDR3 protein is one row after TCRdb ran MiXCR on the 5' RACE reads. This sample has 590,000 or so distinct CDR3 sequences; approximately 30% occur once, and the top ten carry 15% to 18%.

The receptor comes from an elderly woman in good health. The V gene is TRBV30, the J gene TRBJ2-3; the D call may be TRBD1 or TRBD2 (6 bases each). Sequencing input: blood. The CDR3 is CACGTPGASTDTQYF. DNA for the CDR3: TGTGCCTGCGGGACTCCGGGGGCAAGCACAGATACGCAGTATTTT.